This note documents a single T cell receptor beta chain sequence. Its antigen is still unknown. Assay used: immunoSEQ multiplex PCR; TCRdb lists only in-frame clones, some missing. The table includes about 92,000 clones, around 86% detected once. The CDR3 has 19 amino acids. The germline CDR1 and CDR2 sequences are SGDLS and YYNGEE. V lost 0 bases to trimming and J lost 6 bases; unmatched junction nucleotides: 14. The data were taken from a study of glioma-infiltrating T cells after dendritic cell vaccination. Study-level points and caveats: No direct clonality-survival link was found; a diverse polyclonal response may matter. Longer survival after dendritic cell vaccination followed higher pretreatment TIL content.

The rearrangement uses TRBV9 and TRBJ2-3, with 12 bases fitting TRBD2. The sequence was obtained from a human donor with glioblastoma. This sample comprised blood, obtained before dendritic cell vaccination. This chain's CDR3 is CASSVDSPSLAGGTDTQYF. The CDR3 DNA is TGTGCCAGCAGCGTAGACTCCCCGTCACTAGCGGGGGGAACGGATACGCAGTATTTT. The complete variable domain, with remaining parts taken from reference TRBV9 and TRBJ2-3, reads DSGVTQTPKHLITATGQRVTLRCSPRSGDLSVYWYQQSLDQGLQFLIQYYNGEERAKGNILERFSAQQFPDLHSELNLSSLELGDSALYFCASSVDSPSLAGGTDTQYFGPGTRLTVL.